The TCR beta chain under discussion was sequenced for a study of post-analysis software for immune sequencing data. This clonotype was counted ten times or more. TCR beta cDNA libraries had unique molecular identifiers. About 500,000 cDNA molecules came from around 1 to 9.1 million T cells. One entry per CDR3 protein, called by TCRdb with MiXCR from the PCR reads. The sample has 150,000 to 200,000 distinct CDR3 sequences, roughly 34% seen once. Sequences were derived from blood, sampled after autologous hematopoietic stem cell transplantation. This sequence originates from a girl under 18 with multiple sclerosis.

CDR3 nucleotide sequence: TGCAGTGCTAGTTCCAAGAGTTGGGGGAGCGACTACGAGCAGTACTTC. Translating gives CSASSKSWGSDYEQYF. This rearrangement joins TRBV20-1 to TRBJ2-7; tentatively, D is TRBD1 or TRBD2 (5 bases each). The CDR3 extends over 16 amino acids. V lost 3 bases to trimming and J lost 3 bases, with 21 bases between them. Germline V lookup: CDR1 DFQATT, CDR2 SNEGSKA (reference sequence).